Below, one TCR beta chain is given with its context. Antigen unknown. Before being chosen for sequencing, patients had shown CD8+CD57+ cell expansion by flow cytometry. A severe acquired aplastic anemia diagnosis applied to all patients. The data derive from a study of CD8+CD57+ T cells in acquired aplastic anemia. Findings and limits, study-wide: Overlap between patients and controls comprised about 28 CD8+ CDR3 sequences.

CDR3 length: 17 residues. Trimming left V 1 base short and J 0 bases short, with 16 bases between. Per germline, CDR1 LGHNA and CDR2 YSLEER. Template material for TCR beta VDJ and CDR3 profiling consisted of genomic DNA. A single record per CDR3 protein comes from TCRdb applying MiXCR to the reads. The table has about 220,000 distinct CDR3 sequences, more than 45% seen once; the top ten hold roughly 8%. The sample taken for sequencing was sorted CD4+, CD8+, or CD8+CD57+ T cells (not recorded which) from PBMCs. The rearrangement links TRBV4-3 to TRBJ2-7; D ambiguous. This sequence originates from a human donor with aplastic anemia. The CDR3 sequence is CASSQASLGLDSYEQYF. The CDR3 coding sequence is TGCGCCAGCAGCCAAGCCTCGTTAGGATTAGACTCCTACGAGCAGTACTTC.